The 6 T cell receptor beta chains below all came from one sample that was sequenced in a study of T cells in Graves' hyperthyroidism and ophthalmopathy. There were TCR beta CDR3 regions amplified from RNA transcripts. The HTBI primer set drove a first-round RT-PCR of the TCR CDR3. TCRdb processed the multiplex PCR reads anew with MiXCR; each CDR3 protein has one entry. Of hundreds of thousands of distinct CDR3 sequences listed, around 13% are singletons. The sample comprised blood. These receptors originate from a woman aged 50 to 65 with Graves' ophthalmopathy.

This clonotype was detected a few times. V is TRBV27 and J is TRBJ2-3, with no clear D. V shed 4 bases and J shed 5 bases, with 4 bases lying between them. Germline values: CDR1 MNHEY, CDR2 SMNVEV (reference sequence). This CDR3 has 11 amino acids. CDR3 in amino acids: CASSSLDTQYF. The CDR3 DNA reads TGTGCCAGCAGTTCCCTAGATACGCAGTATTTT.

This clonotype has ten or more counts. V usage is TRBV2 and J usage is TRBJ1-4, with D perhaps TRBD1 (6 bases). Per germline, CDR1 SNHLY and CDR2 FYNNEI. The CDR3 totals 13 residues. Trimming stripped 7 bases from V and 8 bases from J, with 14 bases between. CDR3 in DNA: TGTGCCAGCATTCTGGGGGCAGGGGAAAAACTGTTTTTT. Protein: CASILGAGEKLFF.

The sample holds a few counts of this clonotype. The chain recombines TRBV27 with TRBJ1-3; no definite D call. The CDR3 totals 15 residues. V lost 2 bases and J lost 4, with 12 bases in between. CDR1 and CDR2 (germline): MNHEY, SMNVEV (reference sequence). The CDR3 is CASSLGGNVGNTIYF. As DNA, the CDR3 is TGTGCCAGCAGTTTAGGCGGCAATGTAGGAAACACCATATATTTT.

The rearrangement joins TRBV7-9 to TRBJ2-7, with 8 bases fitting TRBD2. V lost 5 bases and J lost 2; bases outside the gene matches: 8. Germline V gives CDR1 SEHNR, CDR2 FQNEAQ (reference sequence). This CDR3 has 15 amino acids. CDR3 residues: CASSLGLVETYEQYF. As DNA, the CDR3 is TGTGCCAGCAGCCTGGGACTAGTGGAGACCTACGAGCAGTACTTC. Using reference TRBV7-9 and TRBJ2-7 for the parts outside the CDR3, the full variable domain is DTGVSQNPRHKITKRGQNVTFRCDPISEHNRLYWYRQTLGQGPEFLTYFQNEAQLEKSRLLSDRFSAERPKGSFSTLEIQRTEQGDSAMYLCASSLGLVETYEQYFGPGTRLTVT.

The rearrangement uses TRBV15 and TRBJ2-2; weak D call: TRBD2 (5 bases). Looked up from germline, CDR1 is LNHNV and CDR2 is YYDKDF (reference sequence). The V and J ends lost 4 bases and 3 bases respectively, with 12 bases between them. CDR3 length: 15 amino acids. The CDR3 region has the DNA TGTGCCACCAGCACCCGCGGGTACGACACCGGGGAGCTGTTTTTT. Its protein is CATSTRGYDTGELFF.

This clonotype was picked up a small number of times. Being one base from a much bigger clone, this may be a read error. This chain links TRBV7-8 with TRBJ1-2; TRBD1 matches at 8 bases. This CDR3 has 16 amino acids. Germline assignment: CDR1 SGHVS and CDR2 FQNEAQ. CDR3 amino acids: CASTERRTGPTRGHTF. The CDR3 region has the DNA TGTGCCAGCACCGAACGAAGGACAGGGCCAACTCGTGGCCACACCTTC.